These 24 T cell receptor beta chains were sequenced from one sample in a study of CD8 T cells in Susac syndrome. The RNA input was roughly 0.5 to 1 ug, and it was reverse transcribed with random hexamers. TCRdb used MiXCR to reprocess the immunoSEQ multiplex PCR reads, holding one entry per CDR3 protein. The data hold hundreds of thousands of distinct CDR3 sequences, with roughly 84% observed a single time. The sample comprised CD8+ T cells from PBMCs. Source of these receptors: a human donor with multiple sclerosis.

The chain employs TRBV29-1 and TRBJ2-6; no clear D gene. The V gene lost 0 bases and the J gene lost 4 bases, with 13 bases spanning the gap. This CDR3 is 16 amino acids long. Germline V gives CDR1 SQVTM, CDR2 ANQGSEA. CDR3 in amino acids: CSVEDWSRPGANVLTF. In DNA form, the CDR3 reads TGCAGCGTTGAAGATTGGTCGCGCCCGGGGGCCAACGTCCTGACTTTC.

The V gene is TRBV20-1, the J gene TRBJ1-5, with D possibly TRBD1 on 6 matching bases. V lost 6 bases and J lost 15, with 27 bases in between. From germline, CDR1 is DFQATT and CDR2 SNEGSKA (reference sequence). The CDR3 totals 14 residues. The CDR3 loop reads CSAHGGAGRIGSHF. The CDR3 coding sequence is TGCAGTGCCCATGGGGGGGCAGGGCGGATTGGGTCGCATTTT.

The chain uses TRBV27 and TRBJ2-7, with 10 nucleotides matching TRBD2. CDR1 and CDR2 from the germline V gene are MNHEY and SMNVEV (reference sequence). J was trimmed by 0 bases and V by 5 bases; bases with no gene match: 7. The CDR3 runs to 16 residues. CDR3 DNA: TGTGCCAGCAGTGTAAAGGGACTAGCGCGCTCCTACGAGCAGTACTTC. Translation gives CASSVKGLARSYEQYF.

The V call is TRBV11-2, the J call TRBJ2-7; the D is unclear. The length of the CDR3 is 12 residues. Germline V gene lookup returns CDR1 SGHAT and CDR2 FQNNGV. Trimming removed 2 bases at V and 0 bases at J, with 2 bases between. The CDR3 region is CASSLLSYEQYF. The CDR3 DNA is TGTGCCAGCAGCTTACTCTCCTACGAGCAGTACTTC.

The CDR3 coding sequence is TGCGCCAGCAGCCAAGGAAAGGTTCGCAACTATGGCTACACCTTC. Translation: CASSQGKVRNYGYTF. The V call is TRBV4-1, the J call TRBJ1-2; D call uncertain. V was trimmed by 1 base and J by 2 bases, leaving 11 bases between them. CDR1 and CDR2 (germline): MGHRA, YSYEKL. This CDR3 has 15 residues.

The rearrangement joins TRBV15 to TRBJ2-7; D is uncertain. CDR1 LNHNV and CDR2 YYDKDF come from the germline V gene (reference sequence). The CDR3 loop spans 13 amino acids. Trimming shortened V by 7 bases and J by 3 bases, and 13 bases separated the two germline ends. The CDR3 here is CATNTGGDYEQYF. The CDR3 nucleotides are TGTGCCACCAACACTGGCGGAGACTACGAGCAGTACTTC.

CDR3 protein: CASSLSPFYEQYF. The CDR3 DNA follows: TGTGCCAGCAGTTTATCTCCCTTCTACGAGCAGTACTTC. The chain joins TRBV27 to TRBJ2-7; no firm D call. The CDR3 spans 13 residues. With 0 bases removed from V and 3 bases from J, the gap between germline ends came to 6 bases. Germline CDR1 reads MNHEY; CDR2 reads SMNVEV (reference sequence).

This chain uses TRBV20-1 with TRBJ2-1; perhaps TRBD1 as D (5 bases). The CDR3 is 14 residues long. With 0 bases removed from V and 1 base from J, the gap between germline ends came to 7 bases. Germline CDR1 and CDR2: DFQATT and SNEGSKA (reference sequence). CDR3 DNA sequence: TGCAGTGCTAGAGACAGGGCTTCCTACAATGAGCAGTTCTTC. It is translated as CSARDRASYNEQFF.

The V call is TRBV27, the J call TRBJ1-1; D is perhaps TRBD1 (5 bases). CDR1 MNHEY and CDR2 SMNVEV come from the germline V gene (reference sequence). This CDR3 is built from 13 residues. Trimming removed 2 bases from V and 6 bases from J, with 10 bases in between. The CDR3 DNA reads as TGTGCCAGCAGTTTAGTCTGGGGGGCTGAAGCTTTCTTT. Protein: CASSLVWGAEAFF.

V usage is TRBV4-2 and J usage is TRBJ2-1; 7 bases are shared with TRBD2. The CDR3 is 13 amino acids. J lost 1 base, V lost 11 bases, and 5 bases had no gene match. Germline lookup yields CDR1 LGHNA and CDR2 YNFKEQ. In DNA, the CDR3 is TGTGCCGTTACTAGCGCGTCCTACAATGAGCAGTTCTTC. Its protein is CAVTSASYNEQFF.

This rearrangement joins TRBV27 to TRBJ2-7; 16 bases match TRBD2. V shed 0 bases and J 2 bases; nucleotides not matched to a gene: 1. The length of the CDR3 is 17 residues. Germline V gene sequence: CDR1 MNHEY, CDR2 SMNVEV (reference sequence). The CDR3 sequence: CASSLSGLAGGPYEQYF. For the CDR3, the DNA is TGTGCCAGCAGTTTATCGGGACTAGCGGGAGGGCCCTACGAGCAGTACTTC.

V gene TRBV29-1 combines with J gene TRBJ1-1; no clear D gene. V lost 3 bases and J lost 5, with 7 bases in between. Per the germline V gene, CDR1 is SQVTM and CDR2 is ANQGSEA. CDR3 length equals 11 residues. In DNA, the CDR3 is TGCAGCGTTGAGTTGGCTACTGAAGCTTTCTTT. It encodes CSVELATEAFF. The variable domain in full, with the rest retrieved from reference TRBV29-1 and TRBJ1-1, is SAVISQKPSRDICQRGTSLTIQCQVDSQVTMMFWYRQQPGQSLTLIATANQGSEATYESGFVIDKFPISRPNLTFSTLTVSNMSPEDSSIYLCSVELATEAFFGQGTRLTVV.

The rearrangement uses TRBV27 and TRBJ2-7; D ambiguous. V was trimmed by 5 bases and J by 3 bases, leaving 11 bases between them. The CDR3 runs 13 residues. Germline CDR1 MNHEY, CDR2 SMNVEV (reference sequence). CDR3 amino acids: CASSLSSYYEQYF. CDR3 bases: TGTGCCAGCAGTCTTTCTTCCTACTACGAGCAGTACTTC.

This chain connects TRBV7-9 to TRBJ1-1; perhaps TRBD1 as D (5 bases). This CDR3 is 16 amino acids long. Deletions cut 4 bases from V and 4 bases from J, with 19 bases between. Germline V gives CDR1 SEHNR, CDR2 FQNEAQ (reference sequence). This CDR3 is CASSSPSGAGSTEAFF. Here the CDR3 DNA reads TGTGCCAGCAGCTCCCCCAGCGGGGCCGGGAGCACTGAAGCTTTCTTT.

The J gene is TRBJ2-2, the V gene TRBV7-9, with 8 bases aligning to TRBD1. The CDR3 runs 16 residues. CDR1 and CDR2 (germline): SEHNR, FQNEAQ (reference sequence). Unmatched junction bases numbered 6, after V lost 3 bases and J lost 3 bases. The CDR3 protein is CASSFPDRADTGELFF. CDR3 nucleotides: TGTGCCAGCAGCTTTCCGGACAGGGCTGACACCGGGGAGCTGTTTTTT.

The rearrangement uses TRBV7-6 and TRBJ2-7; D is possibly TRBD1 or TRBD2 (5 bases each). This CDR3 is built from 14 residues. Trimming left V 1 base short and J 4 bases short, with 11 bases between. The V gene's germline CDR1 is SGHVS and CDR2 FNYEAQ. CDR3 amino acids: CASSLGGALYEQYF. The CDR3 DNA reads as TGTGCCAGCAGCTTAGGAGGGGCTTTGTACGAGCAGTACTTC.

The CDR3 region has the DNA TGTGCCAGCAGCTTAGATCTCCTTACTGTGGTATCTAGCGGGAGGCTCCCGACCCAGTACTTC. Residues: CASSLDLLTVVSSGRLPTQYF. This chain links TRBV11-2 with TRBJ2-5; 11 nucleotides line up with TRBD2. The germline V gene has CDR1 SGHAT and CDR2 FQNNGV. The CDR3 spans 21 residues. After removal of 0 bases from V and 7 bases from J, the junction contained 22 bases not matched to a gene.

The CDR3 DNA is TGTGCCAGCAGTTTACTCAAGTACCAGCCCCAGCATTTT. This codes for CASSLLKYQPQHF. V and J are TRBV28 and TRBJ1-5; the D is unclear. The V and J ends lost 2 bases and 7 bases respectively, with 9 bases between them. In germline, CDR1 is MDHEN, CDR2 SYDVKM. CDR3 size: 13 residues.

V usage is TRBV2 and J usage is TRBJ1-2, with D perhaps matching TRBD1 (6 bases). Looked up from germline, CDR1 is SNHLY and CDR2 is FYNNEI. The CDR3 has 15 amino acids. The V end was cut by 4 bases, the J end by 0 bases, with 12 bases between. CDR3 region: CASSGGGLANYGYTF. For the CDR3, the DNA is TGTGCCAGCAGTGGAGGGGGTCTAGCTAACTATGGCTACACCTTC.

The chain carries TRBV9 and TRBJ1-1; 9 bases map to TRBD1. Trimming took 4 bases from V and 6 from J; bases not matched to a gene: 7. Germline assignment: CDR1 SGDLS and CDR2 YYNGEE. The CDR3 has 14 amino acids. The CDR3 DNA sequence: TGTGCCAGCAGCTTCGGGACAGGGCAAGCTGAAGCTTTCTTT. This codes for CASSFGTGQAEAFF.

In this sample, this clonotype turned up many times. The gene calls are TRBV27 and TRBJ2-7, with a possible D match to TRBD1 (6 bases). Trimming pared 3 bases from V and 1 base from J, leaving 7 bases between. Germline V gene sequence: CDR1 MNHEY, CDR2 SMNVEV (reference sequence). This CDR3 comprises 13 residues. The CDR3 region is CASSLDRSYEQYF. The CDR3 region has the DNA TGTGCCAGCAGTTTGGACAGATCCTACGAGCAGTACTTC.

The chain carries TRBV27 and TRBJ1-1; D possibly corresponds to TRBD1 (5 bases). Germline CDR1 MNHEY, CDR2 SMNVEV (reference sequence). This CDR3 region has 14 residues. V lost 2 bases to trimming and J lost 4 bases, with 11 bases between them. Written as DNA, the CDR3 is TGTGCCAGCAGTTTACTAGGGGCCGGCACTGAAGCTTTCTTT. Protein: CASSLLGAGTEAFF.

This chain joins TRBV5-1 and TRBJ2-2, with 14 bases identical to TRBD2. The CDR3 loop spans 19 amino acids. Germline V gene data show CDR1 as SGHRS and CDR2 as YFSETQ. The V and J ends lost 0 bases and 1 base, in that order; junction bases with no gene match: 5. CDR3 in amino acids: CASSLAGTSGRRNTGELFF. The CDR3 nucleotides read TGCGCCAGCAGCTTGGCAGGGACTAGCGGGAGACGGAACACCGGGGAGCTGTTTTTT. The variable domain in full, completed from reference TRBV5-1 and TRBJ2-2, reads KAGVTQTPRYLIKTRGQQVTLSCSPISGHRSVSWYQQTPGQGLQFLFEYFSETQRNKGNFPGRFSGRQFSNSRSEMNVSTLELGDSALYLCASSLAGTSGRRNTGELFFGEGSRLTVL.

The chain couples TRBV5-6 to TRBJ2-7, with D possibly called TRBD1 or TRBD2 (5 bases each). The CDR3 has 15 amino acids. Trimming took 0 bases from V and 5 from J, leaving 15 bases between them. The germline V gene encodes CDR1 SGHDT and CDR2 YYEEEE. CDR3 region: CASSLGVRGADEQYF. CDR3 nucleotides: TGTGCCAGCAGCTTGGGGGTCAGAGGGGCAGACGAGCAGTACTTC.